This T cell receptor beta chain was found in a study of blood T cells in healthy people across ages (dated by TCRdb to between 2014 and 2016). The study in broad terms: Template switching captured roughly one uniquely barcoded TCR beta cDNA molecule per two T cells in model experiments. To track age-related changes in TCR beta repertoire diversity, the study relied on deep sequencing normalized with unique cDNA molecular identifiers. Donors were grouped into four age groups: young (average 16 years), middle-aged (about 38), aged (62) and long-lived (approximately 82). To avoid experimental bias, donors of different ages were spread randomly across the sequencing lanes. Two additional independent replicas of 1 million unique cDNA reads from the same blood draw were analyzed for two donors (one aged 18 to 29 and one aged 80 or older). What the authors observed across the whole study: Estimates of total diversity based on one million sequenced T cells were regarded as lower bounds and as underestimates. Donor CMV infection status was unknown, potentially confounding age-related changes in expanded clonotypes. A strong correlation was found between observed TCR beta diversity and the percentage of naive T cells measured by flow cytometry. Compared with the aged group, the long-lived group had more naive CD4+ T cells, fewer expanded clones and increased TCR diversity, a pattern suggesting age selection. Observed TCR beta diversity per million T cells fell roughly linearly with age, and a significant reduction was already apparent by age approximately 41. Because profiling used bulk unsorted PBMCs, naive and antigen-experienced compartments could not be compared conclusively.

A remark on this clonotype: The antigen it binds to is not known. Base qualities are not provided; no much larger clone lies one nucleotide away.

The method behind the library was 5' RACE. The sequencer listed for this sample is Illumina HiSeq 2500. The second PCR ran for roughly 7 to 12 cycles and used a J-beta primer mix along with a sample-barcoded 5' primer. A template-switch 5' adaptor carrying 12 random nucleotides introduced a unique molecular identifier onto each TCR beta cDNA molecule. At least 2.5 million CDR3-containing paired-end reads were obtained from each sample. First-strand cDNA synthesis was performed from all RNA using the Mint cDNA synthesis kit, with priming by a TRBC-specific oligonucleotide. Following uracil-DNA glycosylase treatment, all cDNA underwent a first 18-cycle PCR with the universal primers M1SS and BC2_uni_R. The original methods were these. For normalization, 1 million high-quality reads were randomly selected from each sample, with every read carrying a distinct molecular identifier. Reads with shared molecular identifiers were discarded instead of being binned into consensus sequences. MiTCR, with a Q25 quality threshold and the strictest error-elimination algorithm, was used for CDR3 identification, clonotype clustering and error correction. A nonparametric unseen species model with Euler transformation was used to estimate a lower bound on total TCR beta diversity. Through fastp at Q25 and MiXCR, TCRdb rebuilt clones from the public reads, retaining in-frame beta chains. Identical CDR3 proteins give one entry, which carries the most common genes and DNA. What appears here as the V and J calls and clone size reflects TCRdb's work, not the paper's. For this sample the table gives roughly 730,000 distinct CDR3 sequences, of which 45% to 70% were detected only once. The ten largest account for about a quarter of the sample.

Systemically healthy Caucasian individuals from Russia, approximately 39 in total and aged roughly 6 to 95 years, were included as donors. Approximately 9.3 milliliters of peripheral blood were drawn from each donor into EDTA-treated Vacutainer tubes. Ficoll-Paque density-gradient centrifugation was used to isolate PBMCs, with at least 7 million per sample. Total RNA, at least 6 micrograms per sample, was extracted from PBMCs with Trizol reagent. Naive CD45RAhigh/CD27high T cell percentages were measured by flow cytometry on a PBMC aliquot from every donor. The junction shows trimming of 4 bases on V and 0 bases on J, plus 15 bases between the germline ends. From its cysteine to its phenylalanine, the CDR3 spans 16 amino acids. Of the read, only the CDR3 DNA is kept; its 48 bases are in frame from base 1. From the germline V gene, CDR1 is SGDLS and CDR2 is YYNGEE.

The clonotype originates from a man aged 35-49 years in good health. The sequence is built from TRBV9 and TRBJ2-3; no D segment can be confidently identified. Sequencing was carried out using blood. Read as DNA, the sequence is TGTGCCAGCAGCCAAAGGGCTGCGGCCAGCACAGATACGCAGTATTTT. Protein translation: CASSQRAAASTDTQYF. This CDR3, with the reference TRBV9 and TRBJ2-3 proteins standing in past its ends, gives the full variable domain DSGVTQTPKHLITATGQRVTLRCSPRSGDLSVYWYQQSLDQGLQFLIQYYNGEERAKGNILERFSAQQFPDLHSELNLSSLELGDSALYFCASSQRAAASTDTQYFGPGTRLTVL.